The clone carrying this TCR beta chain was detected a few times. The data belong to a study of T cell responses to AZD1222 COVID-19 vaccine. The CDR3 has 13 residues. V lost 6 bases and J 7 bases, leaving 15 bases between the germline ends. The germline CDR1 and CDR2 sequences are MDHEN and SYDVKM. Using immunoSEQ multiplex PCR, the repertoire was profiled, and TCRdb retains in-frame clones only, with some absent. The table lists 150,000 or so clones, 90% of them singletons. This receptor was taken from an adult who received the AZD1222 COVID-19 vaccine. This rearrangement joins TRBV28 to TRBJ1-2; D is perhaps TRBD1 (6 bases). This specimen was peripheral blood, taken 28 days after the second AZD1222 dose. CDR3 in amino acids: CASSLTQGFGYTF. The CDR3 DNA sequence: TGTGCCAGCAGCCTGACACAGGGATTTGGCTACACCTTC.